Below, 2 T cell receptor beta chains from the same sample are listed, as sequenced in a study of CD8+ T cells in alopecia areata. Following RNA extraction, reverse transcription yielded cDNA that acted as the sequencing template. Generated by immunoSEQ multiplex PCR, the TCRdb table keeps only in-frame clones and is missing some. The table has about 200,000 clones, just under 65% seen once; the top ten hold approximately 1.3%. As to treatment: oral pan-JAK inhibitor, 5-10 mg twice daily. The sequencing used CD4+ T cells sorted from blood, collected at roughly week 49, from a patient treated with tofacitinib. These receptors came from a human donor with alopecia areata.

The chain joins TRBV5-1 to TRBJ2-3; a possible D gene is TRBD2 (5 bases). Trimming removed 0 bases from V and 2 bases from J, with 7 bases in between. This CDR3 is built from 14 residues. The germline V gene encodes CDR1 SGHRS and CDR2 YFSETQ. CDR3 in amino acids: CASSLGADTDTQYF. DNA for the CDR3: TGCGCCAGCAGCTTGGGAGCGGACACAGATACGCAGTATTTT.

The chain links TRBV2 to TRBJ2-2; tentatively, D is TRBD1 or TRBD2 (6 bases each). There are 13 residues in the CDR3. Trimming pared 6 bases from V and 6 bases from J, leaving 11 bases between. From germline, CDR1 is SNHLY and CDR2 FYNNEI. CDR3 amino acids: CASSSGEAGELFF. The CDR3 DNA reads as TGTGCCAGCAGCTCAGGGGAGGCCGGGGAGCTGTTTTTT.